The 8 T cell receptor beta chains in this list originate from one sample, sequenced in a study of cytomegalovirus exposure and HLA in healthy donors (dated by TCRdb to the late 2010s). Library generation was performed with the immunoSEQ multiplex PCR assay. The multiplex PCR relied on a mix of 60 forward primers for TCR Vbeta segments and 13 reverse primers for TCR Jbeta segments. The clones in this table, taken by TCRdb from immuneACCESS, are in-frame only. Not every clone is retained; where verified, under half of the shortfall comes from an unresolved V gene, and the cause of the rest is unknown. A total of about 150,000 clones appear in this sample, about 70% of them only once. Around 4.2% of the sample is held by the ten biggest clonotypes. Material for sequencing was PBMCs. These receptors were collected from a man between 60 and 75 years old in good health and CMV-seronegative.

The V call is TRBV15, the J call TRBJ1-4; D remains unclear. The CDR3 spans 14 residues. Germline CDR1 LNHNV, CDR2 YYDKDF (reference sequence). V was trimmed by 0 bases and J by 8 bases, leaving 10 bases between them. This CDR3 is CATSREKWREKLFF. CDR3 nucleotide sequence: TGTGCCACCAGCAGAGAAAAGTGGCGGGAAAAACTGTTTTTT.

The CDR3 here is CSVAAGGPEQYF. The CDR3 coding sequence is TGCAGCGTTGCGGCGGGAGGTCCCGAGCAGTACTTC. V gene TRBV29-1 combines with J gene TRBJ2-7; TRBD2 aligns across 8 bases. The CDR3 is 12 amino acids. V lost 4 bases and J lost 6; bases outside the gene matches: 5. CDR1 SQVTM and CDR2 ANQGSEA come from the germline V gene.

The genes are TRBV19 and TRBJ1-1, with D possibly TRBD1 on 5 matching bases. Trimming removed 4 bases from V and 6 bases from J, with 12 bases in between. CDR3 length: 13 amino acids. Germline loops: CDR1 LNHDA, CDR2 SQIVND (reference sequence). The CDR3 bases are TGTGCCAGTAGTAGACTCGGAGGGGCTGAAGCTTTCTTT. The encoded protein is CASSRLGGAEAFF.

The chain employs TRBV5-1 and TRBJ2-7, with 8 bases aligning to TRBD1. The ends lost 0 bases at V and 6 bases at J; junction bases unmatched: 8. The CDR3 consists of 15 residues. CDR1 and CDR2 from the germline V gene are SGHRS and YFSETQ. This chain's CDR3 is CASSLGTGSTSEQYF. CDR3 nucleotides: TGCGCCAGCAGCTTGGGGACAGGGTCAACTAGCGAGCAGTACTTC.

This clone has just a few counts. The chain links TRBV28 to TRBJ1-1; 9 bases are a match to TRBD1. V lost 6 bases to trimming and J lost 7 bases; unmatched junction nucleotides: 12. CDR3 length: 15 amino acids. CDR1 and CDR2 (germline): MDHEN, SYDVKM. The chain's CDR3 is CASRKGDRETGEAFF. CDR3 nucleotides: TGTGCCAGCAGGAAAGGGGACAGGGAAACAGGTGAAGCTTTCTTT.

The chain recombines TRBV19 with TRBJ2-7; weak D call: TRBD1 (5 bases). The CDR3 is made up of 12 amino acids. Trimming left V 5 bases short and J 9 bases short, with 14 bases between. CDR1 is LNHDA and CDR2 is SQIVND in the germline V gene (reference sequence). Written as DNA, the CDR3 is TGTGCCAGTAGTGACCGCCAGGGTAGGCAGTACTTC. Protein sequence: CASSDRQGRQYF.

This sequence joins TRBV9 and TRBJ2-6; 14 bases agree with TRBD2. The ends lost 3 bases at V and 1 base at J; junction bases unmatched: 9. Germline loops: CDR1 SGDLS, CDR2 YYNGEE. The CDR3 is made up of 20 amino acids. CDR3 amino acids: CASSDTSGLAGESGANVLTF. CDR3 nucleotides: TGTGCCAGCAGCGATACGTCGGGACTAGCGGGAGAGTCTGGGGCCAACGTCCTGACTTTC.

The chain carries TRBV19 and TRBJ2-5; 8 nucleotides agree with TRBD1. CDR1 LNHDA and CDR2 SQIVND come from the germline V gene (reference sequence). The CDR3 is 15 amino acids. Trimming took 4 bases from V and 5 from J; bases not matched to a gene: 9. CDR3 sequence (DNA): TGTGCCAGTAGTACCCTGGACAGGGTTCCTGAGACCCAGTACTTC. The encoded protein is CASSTLDRVPETQYF.